This TCR beta chain was obtained from a study of blood T cell repertoires in COVID-19. Study as a whole: Italy, Spain and the United States were the sources of the convalescent and acute COVID-19 samples. The cDNA or gDNA used as material had been derived from T cells, B-cell-depleted T cells, or PBMCs.

Methods used by the authors: The authors estimated nucleated cell counts from reference gene primer amplification. The protocol was immunoSEQ multiplex PCR, while the TCRdb copy is restricted to in-frame clones and leaves out a portion. That table supplies the V and J calls and clone size; D and trimming were determined from the DNA. The table includes 85,000 to 130,000 clones, approximately 91% detected once. This CDR3 region has 13 residues. Deletions cut 3 bases from V and 2 bases from J, with 6 bases between. Germline V gene lookup returns CDR1 MNHEY and CDR2 SMNVEV (reference sequence). The sequenced sample consisted of peripheral blood. The TCR sequence derives from a human donor in a cohort sampled during active COVID-19. V usage is TRBV27 and J usage is TRBJ2-3; the D is unclear. DNA of the CDR3: TGTGCCAGCAGTTTCCTTTCCACAGATACGCAGTATTTT. Translating it yields CASSFLSTDTQYF.